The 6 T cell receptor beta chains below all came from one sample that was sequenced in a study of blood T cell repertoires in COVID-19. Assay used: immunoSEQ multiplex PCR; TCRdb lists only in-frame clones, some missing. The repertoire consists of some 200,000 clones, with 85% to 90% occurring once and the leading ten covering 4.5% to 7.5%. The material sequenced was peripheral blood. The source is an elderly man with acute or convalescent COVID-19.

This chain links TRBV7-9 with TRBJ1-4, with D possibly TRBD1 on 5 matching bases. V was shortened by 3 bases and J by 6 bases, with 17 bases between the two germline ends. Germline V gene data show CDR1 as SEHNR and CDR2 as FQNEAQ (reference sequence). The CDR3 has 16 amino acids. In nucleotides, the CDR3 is TGTGCCAGCAGCTTTCTACCGGGAGAAGGGGATGAAAAACTGTTTTTT. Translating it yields CASSFLPGEGDEKLFF.

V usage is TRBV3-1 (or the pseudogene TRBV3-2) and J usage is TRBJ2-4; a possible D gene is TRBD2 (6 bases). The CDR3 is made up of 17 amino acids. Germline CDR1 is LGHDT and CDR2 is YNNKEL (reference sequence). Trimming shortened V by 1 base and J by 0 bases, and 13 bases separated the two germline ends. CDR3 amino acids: CASSQGFGGVAKNIQYF. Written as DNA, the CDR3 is TGTGCCAGCAGCCAAGGATTCGGCGGGGTAGCCAAAAACATTCAGTACTTC.

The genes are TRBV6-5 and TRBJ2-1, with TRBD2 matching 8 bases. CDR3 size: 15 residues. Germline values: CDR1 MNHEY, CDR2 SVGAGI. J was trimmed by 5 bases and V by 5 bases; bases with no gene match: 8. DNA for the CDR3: TGTGCCAGCAGTCCAGCGGGAGCTGGCAACAATGAGCAGTTCTTC. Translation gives CASSPAGAGNNEQFF.

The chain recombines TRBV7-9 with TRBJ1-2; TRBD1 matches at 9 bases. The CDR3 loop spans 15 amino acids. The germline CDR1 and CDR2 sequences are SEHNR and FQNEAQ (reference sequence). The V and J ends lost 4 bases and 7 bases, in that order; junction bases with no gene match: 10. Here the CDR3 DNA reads TGTGCCAGCAGCTCCGCGGACAGGGGAGGATCTGGCTACACCTTC. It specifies CASSSADRGGSGYTF. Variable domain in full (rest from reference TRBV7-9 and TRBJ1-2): DTGVSQNPRHKITKRGQNVTFRCDPISEHNRLYWYRQTLGQGPEFLTYFQNEAQLEKSRLLSDRFSAERPKGSFSTLEIQRTEQGDSAMYLCASSSADRGGSGYTFGSGTRLTVV.

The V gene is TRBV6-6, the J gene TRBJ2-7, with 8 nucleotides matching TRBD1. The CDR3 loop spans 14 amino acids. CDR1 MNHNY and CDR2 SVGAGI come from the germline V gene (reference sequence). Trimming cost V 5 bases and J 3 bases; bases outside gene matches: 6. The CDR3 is CASSKTDRDYEQYF. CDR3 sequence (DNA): TGTGCCAGCAGTAAGACGGACAGGGACTACGAGCAGTACTTC.

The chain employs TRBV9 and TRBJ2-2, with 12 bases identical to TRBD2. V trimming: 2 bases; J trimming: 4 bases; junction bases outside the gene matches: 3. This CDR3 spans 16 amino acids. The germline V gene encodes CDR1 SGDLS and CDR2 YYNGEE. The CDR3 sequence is CASSVRLAGVTGELFF. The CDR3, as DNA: TGTGCCAGCAGCGTTAGACTAGCGGGAGTCACCGGGGAGCTGTTTTTT.